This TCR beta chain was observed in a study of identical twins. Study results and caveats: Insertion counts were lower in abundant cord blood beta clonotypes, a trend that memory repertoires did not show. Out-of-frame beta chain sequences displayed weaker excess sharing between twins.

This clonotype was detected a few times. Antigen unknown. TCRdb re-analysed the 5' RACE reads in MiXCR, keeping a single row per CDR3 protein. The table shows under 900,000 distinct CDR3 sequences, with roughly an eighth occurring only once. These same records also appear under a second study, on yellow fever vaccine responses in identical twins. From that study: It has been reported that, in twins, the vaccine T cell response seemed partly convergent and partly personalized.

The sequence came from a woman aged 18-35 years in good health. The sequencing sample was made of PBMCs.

The CDR3 reads CASSLTGERADTQYF. In DNA form, the CDR3 reads TGTGCCAGCAGCTTAACCGGGGAAAGGGCAGATACGCAGTATTTT. The chain combines TRBV7-2 with TRBJ2-3; TRBD2 is a possible D gene (5 bases). This CDR3 has 15 amino acids. Trimming pared 2 bases from V and 4 bases from J, leaving 13 bases between. The germline V gene has CDR1 SGHTA and CDR2 FQGNSA.